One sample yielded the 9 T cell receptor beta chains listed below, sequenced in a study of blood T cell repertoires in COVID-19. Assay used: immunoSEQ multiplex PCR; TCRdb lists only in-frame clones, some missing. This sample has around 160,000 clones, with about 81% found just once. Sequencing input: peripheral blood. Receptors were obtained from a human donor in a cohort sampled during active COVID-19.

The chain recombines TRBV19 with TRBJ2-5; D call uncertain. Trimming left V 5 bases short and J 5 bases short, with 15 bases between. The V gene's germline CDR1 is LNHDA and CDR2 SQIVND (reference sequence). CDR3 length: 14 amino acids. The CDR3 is CASSPGPPPETQYF. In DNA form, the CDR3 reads TGTGCCAGTAGTCCGGGTCCTCCTCCGGAGACCCAGTACTTC.

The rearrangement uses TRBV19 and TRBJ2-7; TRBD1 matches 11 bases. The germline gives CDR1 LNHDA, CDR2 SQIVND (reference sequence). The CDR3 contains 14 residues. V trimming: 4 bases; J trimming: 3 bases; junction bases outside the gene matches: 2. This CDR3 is CASSRTGGFYEQYF. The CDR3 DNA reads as TGTGCCAGTAGTAGGACAGGGGGCTTCTACGAGCAGTACTTC.

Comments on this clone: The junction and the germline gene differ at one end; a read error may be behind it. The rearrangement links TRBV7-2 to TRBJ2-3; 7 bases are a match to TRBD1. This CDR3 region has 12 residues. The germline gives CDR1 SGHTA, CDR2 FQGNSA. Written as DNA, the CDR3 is TGTGCCAGCAGCTCCGGGACAGCTACGCAGTATTTT. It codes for CASSSGTATQYF.

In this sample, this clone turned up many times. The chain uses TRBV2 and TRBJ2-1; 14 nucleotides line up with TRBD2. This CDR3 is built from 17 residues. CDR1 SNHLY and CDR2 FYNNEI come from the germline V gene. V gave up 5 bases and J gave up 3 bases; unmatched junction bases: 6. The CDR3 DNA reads TGTGCCAGCAGTTACTCGGGACTAGCGGGAGTCTACAATGAGCAGTTCTTC. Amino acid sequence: CASSYSGLAGVYNEQFF.

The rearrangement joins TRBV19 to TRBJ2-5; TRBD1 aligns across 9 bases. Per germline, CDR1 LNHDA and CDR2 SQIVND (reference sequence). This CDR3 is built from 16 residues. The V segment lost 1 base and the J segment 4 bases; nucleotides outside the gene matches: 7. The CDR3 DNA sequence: TGTGCCAGTAGTATAGGTGGGGGACAGGGATCAGAGACCCAGTACTTC. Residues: CASSIGGGQGSETQYF. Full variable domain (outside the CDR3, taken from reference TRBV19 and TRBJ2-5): DGGITQSPKYLFRKEGQNVTLSCEQNLNHDAMYWYRQDPGQGLRLIYYSQIVNDFQKGDIAEGYSVSREKKESFPLTVTSAQKNPTAFYLCASSIGGGQGSETQYFGPGTRLLVL.

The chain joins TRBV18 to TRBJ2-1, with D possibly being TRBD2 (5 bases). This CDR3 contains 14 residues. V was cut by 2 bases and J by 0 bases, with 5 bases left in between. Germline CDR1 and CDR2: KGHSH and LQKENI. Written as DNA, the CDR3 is TGTGCCAGCTCACCAGAGGGCTCCTACAATGAGCAGTTCTTC. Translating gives CASSPEGSYNEQFF.

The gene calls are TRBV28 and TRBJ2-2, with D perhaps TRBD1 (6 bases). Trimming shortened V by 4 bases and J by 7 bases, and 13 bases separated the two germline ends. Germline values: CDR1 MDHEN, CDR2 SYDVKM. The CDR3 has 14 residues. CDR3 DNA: TGTGCCAGCAGTTACCGAACAGGGAACGGGGAGCTGTTTTTT. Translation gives CASSYRTGNGELFF.

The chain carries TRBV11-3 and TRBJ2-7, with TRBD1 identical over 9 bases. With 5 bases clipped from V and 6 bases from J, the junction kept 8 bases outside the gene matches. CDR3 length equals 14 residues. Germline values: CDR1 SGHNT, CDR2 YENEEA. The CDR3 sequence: CASSRNRGQGEQYF. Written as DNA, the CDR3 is TGTGCCAGCAGCCGGAACAGGGGGCAAGGCGAGCAGTACTTC.

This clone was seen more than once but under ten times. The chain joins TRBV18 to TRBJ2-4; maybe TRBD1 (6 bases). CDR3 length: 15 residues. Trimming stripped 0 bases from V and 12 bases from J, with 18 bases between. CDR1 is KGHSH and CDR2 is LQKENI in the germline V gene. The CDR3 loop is CASSPPGDISGTQYF. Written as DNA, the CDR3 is TGTGCCAGCTCACCACCTGGGGACATCTCGGGGACTCAGTACTTC.